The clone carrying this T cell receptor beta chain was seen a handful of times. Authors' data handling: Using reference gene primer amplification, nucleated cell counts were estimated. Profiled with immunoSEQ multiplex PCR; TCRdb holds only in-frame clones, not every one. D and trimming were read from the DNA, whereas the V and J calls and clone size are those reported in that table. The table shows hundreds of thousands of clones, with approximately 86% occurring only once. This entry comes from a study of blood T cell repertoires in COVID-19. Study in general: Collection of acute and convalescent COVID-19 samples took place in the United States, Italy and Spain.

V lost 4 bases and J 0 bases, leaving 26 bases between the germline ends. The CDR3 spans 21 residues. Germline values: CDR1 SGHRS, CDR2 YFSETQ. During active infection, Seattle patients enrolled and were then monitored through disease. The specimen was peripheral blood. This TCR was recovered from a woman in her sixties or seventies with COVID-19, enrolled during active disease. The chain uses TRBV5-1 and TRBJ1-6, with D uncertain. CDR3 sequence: CASSRSPLGFPVNSYNSPLHF. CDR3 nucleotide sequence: TGCGCCAGCAGCCGATCCCCACTCGGGTTCCCCGTTAACTCCTATAATTCACCCCTCCACTTT.